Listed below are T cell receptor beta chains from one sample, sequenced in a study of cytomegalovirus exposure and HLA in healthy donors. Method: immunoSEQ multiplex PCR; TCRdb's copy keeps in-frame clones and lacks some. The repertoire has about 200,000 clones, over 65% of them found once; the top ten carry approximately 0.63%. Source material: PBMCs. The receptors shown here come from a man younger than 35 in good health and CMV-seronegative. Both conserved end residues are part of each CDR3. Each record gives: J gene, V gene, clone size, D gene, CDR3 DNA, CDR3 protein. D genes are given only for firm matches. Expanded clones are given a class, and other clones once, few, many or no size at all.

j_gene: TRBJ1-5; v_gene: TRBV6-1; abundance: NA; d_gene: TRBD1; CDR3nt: TGTGCCAGCAGTTGGCGACAGGGGGCTCAGCCCCAGCATTTT; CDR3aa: CASSWRQGAQPQHF
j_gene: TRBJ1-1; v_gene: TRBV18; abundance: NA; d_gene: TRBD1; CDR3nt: TGTGCCAGCTCACCGGGACAGGGGATACGCACTGAAGCTTTCTTT; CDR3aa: CASSPGQGIRTEAFF
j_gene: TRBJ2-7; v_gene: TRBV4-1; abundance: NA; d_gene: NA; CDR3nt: TGCGCCAGCAGCCAAGATCAAGGGAGACTCTACGAGCAGTACTTC; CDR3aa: CASSQDQGRLYEQYF
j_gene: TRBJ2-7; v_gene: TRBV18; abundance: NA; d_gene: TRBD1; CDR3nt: TGTGCCAGCTCACCAACGACAGGGCCCGGGAACGAGCAGTACTTC; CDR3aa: CASSPTTGPGNEQYF
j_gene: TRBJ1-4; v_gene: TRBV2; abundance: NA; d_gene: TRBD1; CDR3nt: TGTGCCAGCAGTTGGACAGGGGCGGAAAAACTGTTTTTT; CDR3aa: CASSWTGAEKLFF
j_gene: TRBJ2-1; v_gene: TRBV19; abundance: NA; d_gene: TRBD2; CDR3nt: TGTGCCAGTCAAATAGCACTAGCGGGAGGACGGGAGCAGTTCTTC; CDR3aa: CASQIALAGGREQFF
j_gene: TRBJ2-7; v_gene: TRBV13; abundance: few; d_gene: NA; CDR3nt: TGTGCCAGCAGCTTAGGCCGGGTCTCCTACGAGCAGTACTTC; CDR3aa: CASSLGRVSYEQYF
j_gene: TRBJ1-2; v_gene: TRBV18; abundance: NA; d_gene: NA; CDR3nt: TGTGCCAGCTCACCCGATACCCTCGGCTATGGCTACACCTTC; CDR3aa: CASSPDTLGYGYTF
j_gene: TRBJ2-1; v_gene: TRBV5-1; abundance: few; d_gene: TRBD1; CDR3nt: TGCGCCAGCAGCTTGGGGGGACAGGGAATACCCTACAATGAGCAGTTCTTC; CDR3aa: CASSLGGQGIPYNEQFF
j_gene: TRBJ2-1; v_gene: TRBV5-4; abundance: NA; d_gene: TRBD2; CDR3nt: TGTGCCAGCAGCCCGGGGACTAGCGGGAGGAATGAGCAGTTCTTC; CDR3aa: CASSPGTSGRNEQFF
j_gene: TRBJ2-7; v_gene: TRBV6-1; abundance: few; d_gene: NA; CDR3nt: TGTGCCAGCAGTGAAATCGCCTTACCTAGATACGAGCAGTACTTC; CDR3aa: CASSEIALPRYEQYF
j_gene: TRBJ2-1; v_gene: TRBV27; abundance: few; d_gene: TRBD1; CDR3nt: TGTGCCAGTCGACAGGGTTCCTACAATGAGCAGTTCTTC; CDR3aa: CASRQGSYNEQFF
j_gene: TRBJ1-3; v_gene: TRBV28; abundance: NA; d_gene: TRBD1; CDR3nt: TGTGCCAGCAGTTTAGGACAGGGGTGGGGAAACACCATATATTTT; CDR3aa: CASSLGQGWGNTIYF
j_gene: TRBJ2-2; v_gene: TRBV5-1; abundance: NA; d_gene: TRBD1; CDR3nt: TGCGCCAGCAGCTTAAGGACAGGATCGAACACCGGGGAGCTGTTTTTT; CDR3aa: CASSLRTGSNTGELFF
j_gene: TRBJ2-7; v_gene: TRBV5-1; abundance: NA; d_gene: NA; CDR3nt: TGCGCCAGCAGCTCCGCCTACGAGCAGTACTTC; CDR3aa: CASSSAYEQYF
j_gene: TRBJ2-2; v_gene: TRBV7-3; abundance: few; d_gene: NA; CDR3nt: TGTGCCAGCAGCCCTCGGGGAGGTAACACCGGGGAGCTGTTTTTT; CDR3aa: CASSPRGGNTGELFF
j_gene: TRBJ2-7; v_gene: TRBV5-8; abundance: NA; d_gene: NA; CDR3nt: TGTGCCAGCAGCACCGGACAGAGCTCCTACGAGCAGTACTTC; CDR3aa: CASSTGQSSYEQYF
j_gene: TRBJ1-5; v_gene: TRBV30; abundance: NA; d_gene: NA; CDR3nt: TGTGCCTGGAGTGAGCAGGGGAAACAGCCCCAGCATTTT; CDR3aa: CAWSEQGKQPQHF
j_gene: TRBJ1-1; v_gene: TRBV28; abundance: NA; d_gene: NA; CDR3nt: TGTGCCAGCAACCACCCGGGGGAGTCCATGAACACTGAAGCTTTCTTT; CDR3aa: CASNHPGESMNTEAFF
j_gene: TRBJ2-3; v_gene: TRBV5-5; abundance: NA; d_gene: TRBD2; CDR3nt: TGTGCCAGCAGCCAACTGGGACTAGCGGAGCCCACAGATACGCAGTATTTT; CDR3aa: CASSQLGLAEPTDTQYF